This T cell receptor (beta chain) derives from a study of T cells in Graves' hyperthyroidism and ophthalmopathy. Study-wide points: Most clonotypes that expanded in the thyroid above 0.001 also showed up in blood. The model identified upcoming ophthalmopathy a median approximately six months ahead of onset.

With V trimmed by 6 bases and J by 3 bases, 5 bases remained unmatched. The CDR3 consists of 15 residues. The germline V gene encodes CDR1 LNHDA and CDR2 SQIVND (reference sequence). Lactation, pregnancy, other autoimmune disease or uncontrolled infection led to exclusion of patients. This sample holds PBMCs from roughly 10 ml fresh peripheral blood. In its sample, this clonotype was seen a few times. What it binds is not known. Amplification of TCR beta CDR3 regions used RNA as the template. TCR CDR3 regions were first amplified by RT-PCR with HTBI primers. One entry per CDR3 protein, called by TCRdb with MiXCR from the multiplex PCR reads. The repertoire includes approximately 400,000 distinct CDR3 sequences, under 15% of them detected once, and about 33% sits in the top ten.

The sequence was collected from a young woman with Graves' hyperthyroidism. This sequence joins TRBV19 and TRBJ1-5, with 10 nucleotides matching TRBD1. Sample: blood. As DNA, the CDR3 is TGTGCCAGTAGCGCCGGGACAGGGGTCAATCAGCCCCAGCATTTT. This translates into CASSAGTGVNQPQHF.